This TCR beta chain was recovered during a study of T cells in localized non-small cell lung cancer. Whole-study findings and limits: Sequencing covered just one tumor region, so heterogeneity cannot be ruled out. Longer survival (overall) was linked to higher T cell density in blood. Adjacent lung had a median 57 of the 100 largest tumor clones. Uninvolved nearby lung showed the greatest T cell clonality, exceeding that found in tumor.

Turning to this clone: Its specificity is unknown.

The data were produced by immunoSEQ multiplex PCR, yet TCRdb's version contains in-frame clones alone and is incomplete. This repertoire shows around 1,700 clones, less than 25% found once; its top ten account for approximately 14%. The germline V and J ends were trimmed by 3 bases and 5 bases, with 8 bases remaining between them. CDR1 MGHDK and CDR2 SYGVNS come from the germline V gene. The CDR3 runs 12 residues. Here the sequenced sample was normal lung tissue next to the tumor, taken before any cancer treatment. The clonotype was recovered from a male donor aged 60 or older with stage III squamous cell lung carcinoma. V usage is TRBV25-1 and J usage is TRBJ2-7; D ambiguous. CDR3 nucleotides: TGTGCCAGCAGTGACGGCTGGGACGAGCAGTACTTC. Protein product: CASSDGWDEQYF.